These 30 T cell receptor beta chains were sequenced from one sample in a study of blood T cells in healthy people across ages. A second PCR of 7 to 11 cycles used a sample-barcoded 5' primer and a J-beta primer mix. One entry per CDR3 protein, called by TCRdb with MiXCR from the 5' RACE reads. The sample carries roughly 2 million distinct CDR3 sequences, less than 50% recorded once. Sequencing used blood. The receptors come from a woman in her thirties or forties in good health.

V gene TRBV7-2 combines with J gene TRBJ2-7; weak D call: TRBD2 (5 bases). The CDR3 runs 15 residues. V was clipped by 3 bases and J by 2 bases, with 14 bases between them. The germline gives CDR1 SGHTA, CDR2 FQGNSA. The CDR3 coding sequence is TGTGCCAGCAGCTTTTCTAGCTGGAAAACCTACGAGCAGTACTTC. The encoded protein is CASSFSSWKTYEQYF. The variable domain in full, completed from reference TRBV7-2 and TRBJ2-7, reads GAGVSQSPSNKVTEKGKDVELRCDPISGHTALYWYRQSLGQGLEFLIYFQGNSAPDKSGLPSDRFSAERTGGSVSTLTIQRTQQEDSAVYLCASSFSSWKTYEQYFGPGTRLTVT.

V usage is TRBV20-1 and J usage is TRBJ2-5; 9 bases match TRBD1. The J call may not be correct, given that the DNA end is closer to TRBJ2-7. There are 15 residues in the CDR3. Germline CDR1 reads DFQATT; CDR2 reads SNEGSKA (reference sequence). The CDR3 DNA follows: TGCAGTGCTAGAAGGGGGACAGGGACAGGACCCGAGCAGTACTTC. The encoded protein is CSARRGTGTGPEQYF.

Comments on this clonotype: An end of the junction does not agree with germline; a read error may underlie this. The chain links TRBV6-1 to TRBJ2-5; no definite D call. The CDR3 has 13 residues. From germline, CDR1 is MNHNS and CDR2 SASEGT. The CDR3 protein is CASSEPPQETRYF. The CDR3 DNA reads as TGTGCCAGCAGTGAACCTCCCCAAGAGACCCGGTACTTC.

The V and J genes are TRBV6-2 or TRBV6-3 and TRBJ2-7; D might be TRBD1 (5 bases). V lost 10 bases, J lost 2 bases, and 9 bases lay in between. Germline CDR1 is MNHEY and CDR2 is SVGEGT. The length of the CDR3 is 11 residues. The CDR3 sequence: CATRQTYEQYF. The CDR3 region has the DNA TGTGCCACCCGACAGACCTACGAGCAGTACTTC.

V gene TRBV25-1 combines with J gene TRBJ2-4; TRBD2 is a possible D gene (7 bases). The DNA end lines up better with TRBJ2-5; the J call may be wrong. Germline CDR1 MGHDK, CDR2 SYGVNS. The CDR3 spans 15 residues. CDR3 bases: TGTGCCAGCAGTGTGGGGGGGGCGGAACAAAAGACCCAGTACTTC. This translates into CASSVGGAEQKTQYF.

This chain connects TRBV28 to TRBJ2-4, with 7 bases fitting TRBD1. This CDR3 is built from 16 residues. Looked up from germline, CDR1 is MDHEN and CDR2 is SYDVKM. With 7 bases clipped from V and 1 base from J, the junction kept 10 bases outside the gene matches. The CDR3 DNA reads as TGTGCCAGCACCCTTACCTCGACAGGGGCCAAAAACATTCAGTACTTC. Protein product: CASTLTSTGAKNIQYF.

The chain is built from TRBV2 and TRBJ2-5; 11 positions agree with TRBD2. The J call could be wrong; TRBJ2-7 is a better fit for the DNA end. The CDR3 contains 16 residues. Looked up from germline, CDR1 is SNHLY and CDR2 is FYNNEI. The CDR3 DNA reads TGTGCCAGCAGTTACTACTTAGCGGGGGGGCAGTACGAGCAGTACTTC. It encodes CASSYYLAGGQYEQYF.

Concerning this clonotype: A read error may produce the germline difference seen at one junction end. J is TRBJ1-6 and V is TRBV9; no reliable D call. CDR1 SGDLS and CDR2 YYNGEE come from the germline V gene. CDR3 size: 15 residues. CDR3 amino acids: CAGSFRDSYNSPLHF. The CDR3 coding sequence is TGTGCCGGCAGCTTCCGGGACTCCTATAATTCACCCCTCCACTTT.

The rearrangement links TRBV4-3 to TRBJ2-1, with D possibly matching TRBD1 (6 bases). The CDR3 is 17 amino acids. The V and J ends lost 0 bases and 6 bases respectively, with 18 bases between them. The germline V gene encodes CDR1 LGHNA and CDR2 YSLEER. The CDR3 bases are TGCGCCAGCAGCCAAGATGGGGGCGGACTGCCCCCCAATGAGCAGTTCTTC. It yields the protein CASSQDGGGLPPNEQFF.

The rearrangement uses TRBV7-9 and TRBJ2-1; TRBD1 agrees at 9 bases. Looked up from germline, CDR1 is SEHNR and CDR2 is FQNEAQ (reference sequence). V shed 6 bases, J shed 4 bases, and the junction held 7 bases outside the gene matches. The length of the CDR3 is 15 residues. CDR3 nucleotide sequence: TGTGCCAGCAGGGGGGGACAGGGAAAATACAATGAGCAGTTCTTC. This encodes CASRGGQGKYNEQFF.

This clonotype came up a few times. V and J are TRBV29-1 and TRBJ2-3; a possible D gene is TRBD2 (5 bases). CDR1 is SQVTM, CDR2 ANQGSEA, per germline. V gave up 6 bases and J gave up 4 bases, with 11 bases separating them. The CDR3 is made up of 12 amino acids. The CDR3 region is CSVAARADTQYF. For the CDR3, the DNA is TGCAGCGTGGCGGCGCGGGCAGATACGCAGTATTTT.

The rearrangement uses TRBV6-1 and TRBJ2-4; 7 bases are a match to TRBD1. Trimming took 6 bases from V and 10 from J; bases not matched to a gene: 18. There are 16 residues in the CDR3. CDR1 and CDR2 (germline): MNHNS, SASEGT. CDR3 region: CASRMIGTALSRIQYF. As DNA, the CDR3 is TGTGCCAGCAGGATGATTGGGACAGCCCTTTCACGGATTCAGTACTTC.

This rearrangement joins TRBV29-1 to TRBJ1-5; perhaps TRBD1 as D (5 bases). Per the germline V gene, CDR1 is SQVTM and CDR2 is ANQGSEA. The CDR3 extends over 13 amino acids. Trimming took 6 bases from V and 0 from J, leaving 9 bases between them. The CDR3 nucleotides read TGCAGCGTAGGGGACTATAGCAATCAGCCCCAGCATTTT. This gives the protein CSVGDYSNQPQHF.

V and J are TRBV5-1 and TRBJ1-2, with D possibly TRBD1 on 5 matching bases. The CDR3 extends over 15 amino acids. V dropped 0 bases and J dropped 4 bases, with 13 bases sitting between them. Germline values: CDR1 SGHRS, CDR2 YFSETQ. The chain's CDR3 is CASSLEDNRAYGYTF. CDR3 coding DNA: TGCGCCAGCAGCTTGGAGGACAACAGAGCCTATGGCTACACCTTC.

V usage is TRBV4-2 and J usage is TRBJ1-5, with TRBD1 as a possible D gene (5 bases). Trimming shortened V by 3 bases and J by 6 bases, and 21 bases separated the two germline ends. From germline, CDR1 is LGHNA and CDR2 YNFKEQ. The CDR3 length is 17 residues. CDR3 DNA sequence: TGTGCCAGCAGCCAGGGACCCGGGAAGGATGTGGGTCAGCCCCAGCATTTT. Its translation: CASSQGPGKDVGQPQHF.

J is TRBJ2-5 and V is TRBV29-1; 7 positions match TRBD2. Germline CDR1 reads SQVTM; CDR2 reads ANQGSEA. This CDR3 has 14 amino acids. The J segment lost 5 bases and the V segment lost 1 base, leaving 7 bases of the junction unmatched. DNA for the CDR3: TGCAGCGTTGAAGTAGTGGGGCGGGGGGAGACCCAGTACTTC. Translating gives CSVEVVGRGETQYF.

The chain recombines TRBV7-9 with TRBJ2-4, with D perhaps being TRBD1 or TRBD2 (6 bases each). V was trimmed by 11 bases and J by 5 bases, leaving 16 bases between them. Germline loops: CDR1 SEHNR, CDR2 FQNEAQ (reference sequence). This CDR3 is 13 amino acids long. The CDR3 bases are TGTGCCGGAAGGGATAGGGGGGAAAACATTCAGTACTTC. Translation: CAGRDRGENIQYF.

V is TRBV4-3 and J is TRBJ1-5; D is ambiguous. V gave up 0 bases and J gave up 7 bases, with 10 bases separating them. This CDR3 comprises 14 residues. Germline values: CDR1 LGHNA, CDR2 YSLEER. The CDR3 region has the DNA TGCGCCAGCAGCCAAGACGCCAGAGGGCAGCCCCAGCATTTT. It translates to CASSQDARGQPQHF.

V gene TRBV6-2 or TRBV6-3 combines with J gene TRBJ2-7; 10 nucleotides align to TRBD1. With V trimmed by 0 bases and J by 3 bases, 5 bases remained unmatched. The CDR3 has 16 residues. The germline CDR1 and CDR2 sequences are MNHEY and SVGEGT. The DNA for the CDR3 is TGTGCCAGCAGTTACTCTCGGGACAGGGGATACTACGAGCAGTACTTC. It translates to CASSYSRDRGYYEQYF.

This clonotype was recorded many times. The rearrangement links TRBV7-9 to TRBJ1-5; weak D call: TRBD1 (5 bases). Germline loops: CDR1 SEHNR, CDR2 FQNEAQ (reference sequence). The germline V and J ends were trimmed by 5 bases and 4 bases, with 12 bases remaining between them. The CDR3 runs to 14 residues. The CDR3, as DNA: TGTGCCAGCAGCAGCAGGGACCCAAATCAGCCCCAGCATTTT. Translating gives CASSSRDPNQPQHF.

The chain recombines TRBV27 with TRBJ2-5; weak D call: TRBD1 (5 bases). CDR1 and CDR2 from the germline V gene are MNHEY and SMNVEV (reference sequence). The CDR3 is 14 amino acids. Trimming left V 3 bases short and J 5 bases short, with 13 bases between. The CDR3 DNA is TGTGCCAGCAGTTTCAGGGCCAGGTGGGAGACCCAGTACTTC. It is translated as CASSFRARWETQYF.

This rearrangement joins TRBV6-7 to TRBJ2-3; 10 bases line up with TRBD2. TRBV6-7 is labeled an ORF, and its function is uncertain. Unmatched junction bases numbered 14, after V lost 9 bases and J lost 5 bases. The CDR3 runs 16 residues. CDR3 loop: CASPGQREGQGDTQYF. In nucleotides, the CDR3 is TGTGCCAGTCCTGGTCAGCGGGAGGGCCAGGGAGATACGCAGTATTTT.

The DNA of the CDR3 is TGTGCCAGCAGTTTCGGGACAGGAGATTCACCCCTCCACTTT. Its translation: CASSFGTGDSPLHF. The V call is TRBV12-3 or TRBV12-4, the J call TRBJ1-6; 8 bases are a match to TRBD1. The J segment lost 8 bases and the V segment lost 3 bases, leaving 3 bases of the junction unmatched. The CDR3 is 14 amino acids.

The J gene is TRBJ2-7, the V gene TRBV20-1, with 12 bases fitting TRBD2. This CDR3 is built from 17 residues. J was trimmed by 7 bases and V by 5 bases; bases with no gene match: 18. The germline V gene encodes CDR1 DFQATT and CDR2 SNEGSKA (reference sequence). CDR3 bases: TGCAGTGCTCCTAGCGGGGGGGCCAGTACGAAAACAATTGAGCAGTACTTC. Its translation is CSAPSGGASTKTIEQYF.

A word on this clonotype: Relative to the germline gene, one junction end is altered; a read error may explain this. The chain couples TRBV28 to TRBJ2-1, with D unclear. The last part of the DNA fits TRBJ2-7 better; the J call may be wrong. CDR3 length: 13 residues. Germline assignment: CDR1 MDHEN and CDR2 SYDVKM. The CDR3 reads CASSDLLSCEQYF. CDR3 DNA: TGTGCCAGCAGCGACCTCCTCTCCTGCGAGCAGTACTTC.

This clonotype occurred a few times. This chain connects TRBV12-3 or TRBV12-4 to TRBJ2-5; TRBD2 matches at 9 bases. The CDR3 is 13 residues long. V was pared by 7 bases and J by 3 bases, with 3 bases of the junction left unmatched. The CDR3 spells CASTRTSEETQYF. The CDR3, as DNA: TGTGCCAGCACCAGGACTAGCGAAGAGACCCAGTACTTC.

The chain links TRBV14 to TRBJ1-2; weak D call: TRBD1 (5 bases). The V and J ends lost 4 bases and 4 bases respectively, with 19 bases between them. Looked up from germline, CDR1 is SGHDN and CDR2 is FVKESK. CDR3 length: 16 amino acids. Here the CDR3 reads CASSLQDSSPLYGYTF. Written as DNA, the CDR3 is TGTGCCAGCAGCCTTCAAGACAGTTCTCCCCTCTATGGCTACACCTTC.

The chain employs TRBV6-5 and TRBJ1-1, with TRBD1 identical over 7 bases. V dropped 7 bases and J dropped 6; count of bases not matched to a gene: 11. This CDR3 has 14 residues. Per the germline V gene, CDR1 is MNHEY and CDR2 is SVGAGI. CDR3 loop: CASTRQGGQAEAFF. CDR3 DNA sequence: TGTGCCAGCACGAGACAAGGGGGCCAGGCTGAAGCTTTCTTT.

There are a few counts of this clonotype. The chain combines TRBV20-1 with TRBJ2-5, with D perhaps matching TRBD1 (6 bases). The end of the DNA is better explained by TRBJ2-7, so the J call may be wrong. This CDR3 has 13 residues. Germline V CDR1 and CDR2: DFQATT, SNEGSKA (reference sequence). The DNA of the CDR3 is TGCAGTGCTAGAGAGGGGGCAGGGTACGAGCAGTACTTC. Encoded protein: CSAREGAGYEQYF.

The chain joins TRBV14 to TRBJ2-7; no firm D call. The CDR3 extends over 13 amino acids. Germline lookup yields CDR1 SGHDN and CDR2 FVKESK. Trimming removed 0 bases from V and 6 bases from J, with 9 bases in between. The CDR3 nucleotides read TGTGCCAGCAGCCAAGACCAGAGAGGCGAGCAGTACTTC. This encodes CASSQDQRGEQYF. Drawing the rest from reference TRBV14 and TRBJ2-7, the complete variable domain is EAGVTQFPSHSVIEKGQTVTLRCDPISGHDNLYWYRRVMGKEIKFLLHFVKESKQDESGMPNNRFLAERTGGTYSTLKVQPAELEDSGVYFCASSQDQRGEQYFGPGTRLTVT.